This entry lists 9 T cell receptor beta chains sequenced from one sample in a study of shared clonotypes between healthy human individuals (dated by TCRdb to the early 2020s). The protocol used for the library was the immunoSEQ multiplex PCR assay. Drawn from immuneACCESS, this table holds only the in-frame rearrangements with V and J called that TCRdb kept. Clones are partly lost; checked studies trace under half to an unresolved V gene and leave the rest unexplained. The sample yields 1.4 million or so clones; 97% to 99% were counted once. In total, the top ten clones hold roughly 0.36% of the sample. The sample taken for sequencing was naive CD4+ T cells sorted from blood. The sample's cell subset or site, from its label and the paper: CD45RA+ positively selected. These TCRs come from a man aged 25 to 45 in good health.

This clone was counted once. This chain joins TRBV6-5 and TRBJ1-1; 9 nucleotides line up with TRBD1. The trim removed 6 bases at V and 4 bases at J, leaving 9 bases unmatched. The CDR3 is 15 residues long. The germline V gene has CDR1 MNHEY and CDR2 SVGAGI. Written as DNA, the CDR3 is TGTGCCAGCAGGGCGGACAGGGGATCGAGCACTGAAGCTTTCTTT. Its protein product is CASRADRGSSTEAFF.

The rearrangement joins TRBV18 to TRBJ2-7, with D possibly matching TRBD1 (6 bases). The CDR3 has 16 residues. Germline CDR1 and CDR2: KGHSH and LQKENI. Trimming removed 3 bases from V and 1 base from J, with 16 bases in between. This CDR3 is CASSPSAQGSSYEQYF. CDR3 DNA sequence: TGTGCCAGCTCACCTTCCGCTCAGGGGAGTTCCTACGAGCAGTACTTC.

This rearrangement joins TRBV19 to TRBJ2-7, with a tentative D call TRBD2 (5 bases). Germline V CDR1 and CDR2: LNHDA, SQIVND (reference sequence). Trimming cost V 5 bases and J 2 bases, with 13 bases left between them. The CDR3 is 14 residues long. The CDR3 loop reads CASSEPGETYEQYF. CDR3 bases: TGTGCCAGTAGTGAGCCCGGGGAGACCTACGAGCAGTACTTC.

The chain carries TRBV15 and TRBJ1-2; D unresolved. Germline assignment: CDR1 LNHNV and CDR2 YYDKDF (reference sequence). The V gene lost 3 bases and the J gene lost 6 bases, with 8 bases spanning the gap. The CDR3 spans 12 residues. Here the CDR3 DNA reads TGTGCCACCAGCAGCGTGCAGGATGGCTACACCTTC. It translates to CATSSVQDGYTF.

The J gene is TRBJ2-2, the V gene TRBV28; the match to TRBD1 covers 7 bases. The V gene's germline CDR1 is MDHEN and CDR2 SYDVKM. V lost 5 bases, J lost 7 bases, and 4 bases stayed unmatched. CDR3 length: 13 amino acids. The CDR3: CASSTGVYGELFF. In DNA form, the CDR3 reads TGTGCCAGCAGTACAGGGGTGTACGGGGAGCTGTTTTTT.

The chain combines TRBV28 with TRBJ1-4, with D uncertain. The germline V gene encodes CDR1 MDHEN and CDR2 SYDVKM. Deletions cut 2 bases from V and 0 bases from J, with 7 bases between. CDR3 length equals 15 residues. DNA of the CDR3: TGTGCCAGCAGTTTAAGTGGGACAACTAATGAAAAACTGTTTTTT. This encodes CASSLSGTTNEKLFF.

CDR3 loop: CASSQASGTSGYNEQFF. CDR3 nucleotides: TGTGCCAGCAGCCAAGCCTCCGGGACTAGCGGTTACAATGAGCAGTTCTTC. V gene TRBV4-2 combines with J gene TRBJ2-1; 11 bases line up with TRBD2. This CDR3 is built from 17 residues. Trimming removed 1 base from V and 4 bases from J; junction bases left unmatched: 6. Germline V gene sequence: CDR1 LGHNA, CDR2 YNFKEQ.

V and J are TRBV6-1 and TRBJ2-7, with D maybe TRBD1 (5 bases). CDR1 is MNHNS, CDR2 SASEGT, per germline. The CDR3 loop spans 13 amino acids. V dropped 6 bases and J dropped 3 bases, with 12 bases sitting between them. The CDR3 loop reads CASRKQVRYEQYF. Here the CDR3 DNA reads TGTGCCAGCAGGAAACAGGTTCGCTACGAGCAGTACTTC.

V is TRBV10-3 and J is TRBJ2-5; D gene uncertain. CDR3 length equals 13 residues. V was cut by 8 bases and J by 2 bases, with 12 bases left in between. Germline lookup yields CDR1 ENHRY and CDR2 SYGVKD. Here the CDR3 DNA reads TGTGCCATCTCTTCCGGGCCTCAAGAGACCCAGTACTTC. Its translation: CAISSGPQETQYF.